The sequence of this TCR beta chain was determined in a study of T cells in Graves' hyperthyroidism and ophthalmopathy. Study information: Peripheral blood sampling occurred at initial diagnosis, before any treatment.

At least 3 on the Clinical Activity Score was recorded for ophthalmopathy patients, who also had NOSPECS grade at least 4 and duration under 3 months. V gave up 3 bases and J gave up 0 bases, with 11 bases separating them. CDR1 is SGHAT, CDR2 FQNNGV, per germline. The CDR3 is made up of 15 amino acids. Researchers amplified the TCR beta CDR3 regions from RNA transcripts. First-round RT-PCR of the TCR CDR3 relied on the HTBI primer set. TCRdb processed the multiplex PCR reads anew with MiXCR; each CDR3 protein has one entry. The sample lists 450,000 to 650,000 distinct CDR3 sequences, 15% to 20% occurring once. This clonotype was seen ten or more times. Antigen specificity is unknown. Broader study findings: Blood also carried most thyroid clonotypes expanded above 0.001.

The sequence was obtained from a woman aged 18-35 years with Graves' ophthalmopathy. Sequencing was carried out using blood. This chain joins TRBV11-2 and TRBJ1-1, with unresolved D. The DNA for the CDR3 is TGTGCCAGCAGCTTTTTGCACGGCATGAACACTGAAGCTTTCTTT. Protein sequence: CASSFLHGMNTEAFF.